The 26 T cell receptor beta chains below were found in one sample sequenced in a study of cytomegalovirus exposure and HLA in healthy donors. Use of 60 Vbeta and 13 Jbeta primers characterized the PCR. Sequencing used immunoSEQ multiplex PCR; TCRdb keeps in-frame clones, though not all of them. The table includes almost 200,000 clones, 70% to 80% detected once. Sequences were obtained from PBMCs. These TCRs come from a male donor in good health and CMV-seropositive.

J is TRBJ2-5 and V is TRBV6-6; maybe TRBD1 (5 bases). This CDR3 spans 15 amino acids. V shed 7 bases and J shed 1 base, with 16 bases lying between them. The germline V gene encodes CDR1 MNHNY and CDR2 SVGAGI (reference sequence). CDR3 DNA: TGTGCCAGCACTAGTTCAGGGATGGGCCAAGAGACCCAGTACTTC. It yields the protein CASTSSGMGQETQYF.

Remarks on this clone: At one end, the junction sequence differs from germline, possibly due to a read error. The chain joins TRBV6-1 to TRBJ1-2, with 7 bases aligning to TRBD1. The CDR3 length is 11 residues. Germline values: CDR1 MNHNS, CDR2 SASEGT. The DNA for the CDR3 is TGTGCCAGCAGCGACGCCTACAGGGGCCCCTTC. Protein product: CASSDAYRGPF.

CDR3 in amino acids: CASSSPGQLEAFF. The DNA of the CDR3 is TGTGCCAGCAGCTCCCCGGGACAGCTTGAAGCTTTCTTT. The J gene is TRBJ1-1, the V gene TRBV7-9, with 7 bases lining up with TRBD1. Germline CDR1 is SEHNR and CDR2 is FQNEAQ (reference sequence). Unmatched junction bases numbered 6, after V lost 4 bases and J lost 7 bases. The CDR3 consists of 13 residues.

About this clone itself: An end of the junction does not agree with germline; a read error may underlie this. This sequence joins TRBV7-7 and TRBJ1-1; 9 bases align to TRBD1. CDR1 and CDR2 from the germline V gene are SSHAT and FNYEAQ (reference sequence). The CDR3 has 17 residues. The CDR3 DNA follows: TGTGCTAGCAGCTTAGTCAAGGGACAGGGCGAAAACACTGAAGCTTTCTTT. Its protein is CASSLVKGQGENTEAFF.

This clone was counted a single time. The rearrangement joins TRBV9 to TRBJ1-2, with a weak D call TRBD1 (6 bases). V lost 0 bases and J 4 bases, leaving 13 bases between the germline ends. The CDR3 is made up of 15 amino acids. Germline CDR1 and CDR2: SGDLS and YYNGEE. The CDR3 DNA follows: TGTGCCAGCAGCGTAGCGGCAGGGGAACTCTATGGCTACACCTTC. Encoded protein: CASSVAAGELYGYTF.

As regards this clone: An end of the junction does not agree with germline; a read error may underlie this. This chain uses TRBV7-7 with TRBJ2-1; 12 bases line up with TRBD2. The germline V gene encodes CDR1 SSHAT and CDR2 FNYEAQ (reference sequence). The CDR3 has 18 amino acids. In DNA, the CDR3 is TGTGCTAGCAGCTCGGGCCTTAGGCTAGCGGGAGGGGTGGATGAGCAGTTCTTC. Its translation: CASSSGLRLAGGVDEQFF. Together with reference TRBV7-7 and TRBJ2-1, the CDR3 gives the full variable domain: GAGVSQSPRYKVTKRGQDVTLRCDPISSHATLYWYQQALGQGPEFLTYFNYEAQPDKSGLPSDRFSAERPEGSISTLTIQRTEQRDSAMYRCASSSGLRLAGGVDEQFFGPGTRLTVL.

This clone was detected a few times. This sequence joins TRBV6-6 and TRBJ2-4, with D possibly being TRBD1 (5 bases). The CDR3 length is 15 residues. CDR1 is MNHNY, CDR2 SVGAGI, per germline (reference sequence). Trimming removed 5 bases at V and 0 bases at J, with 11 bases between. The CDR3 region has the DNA TGTGCCAGCAGTCCACGACAGCTAGCCAAAAACATTCAGTACTTC. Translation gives CASSPRQLAKNIQYF.

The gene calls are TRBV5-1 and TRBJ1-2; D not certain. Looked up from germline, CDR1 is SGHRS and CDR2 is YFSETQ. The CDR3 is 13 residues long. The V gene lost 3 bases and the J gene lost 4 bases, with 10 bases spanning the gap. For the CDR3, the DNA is TGCGCCAGCAGCTCAGATGACACCTATGGCTACACCTTC. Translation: CASSSDDTYGYTF.

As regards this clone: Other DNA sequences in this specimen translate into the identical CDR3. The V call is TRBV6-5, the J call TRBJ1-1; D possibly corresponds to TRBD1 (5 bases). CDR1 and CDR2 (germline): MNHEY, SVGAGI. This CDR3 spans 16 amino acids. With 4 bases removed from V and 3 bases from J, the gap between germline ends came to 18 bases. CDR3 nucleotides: TGTGCCAGCAGTTCTCACCCAGCCAGGGTGGACACTGAAGCTTTCTTT. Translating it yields CASSSHPARVDTEAFF.

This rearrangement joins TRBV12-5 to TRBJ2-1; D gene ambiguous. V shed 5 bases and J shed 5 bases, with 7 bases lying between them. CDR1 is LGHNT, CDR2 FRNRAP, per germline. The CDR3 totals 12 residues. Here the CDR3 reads CASGLDNNEQFF. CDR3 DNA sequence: TGTGCTAGTGGTCTGGATAACAATGAGCAGTTCTTC.

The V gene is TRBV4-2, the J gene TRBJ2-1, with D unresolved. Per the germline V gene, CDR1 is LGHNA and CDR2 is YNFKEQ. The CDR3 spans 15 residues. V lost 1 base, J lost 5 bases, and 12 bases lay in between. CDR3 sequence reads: CASSQVNSLDNEQFF. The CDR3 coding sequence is TGTGCCAGCAGCCAAGTCAATAGCTTGGACAATGAGCAGTTCTTC.

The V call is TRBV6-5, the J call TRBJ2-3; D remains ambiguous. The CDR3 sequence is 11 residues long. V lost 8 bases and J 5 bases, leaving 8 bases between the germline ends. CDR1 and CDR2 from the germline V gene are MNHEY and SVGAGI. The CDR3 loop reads CASATRDTQYF. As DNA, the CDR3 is TGTGCCAGCGCAACAAGAGATACGCAGTATTTT.

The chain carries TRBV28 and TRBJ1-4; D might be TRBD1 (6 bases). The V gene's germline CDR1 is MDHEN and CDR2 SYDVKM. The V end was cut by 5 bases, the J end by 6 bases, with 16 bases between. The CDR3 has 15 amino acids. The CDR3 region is CASSPPHTGYEKLFF. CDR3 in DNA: TGTGCCAGCAGTCCCCCCCACACAGGGTATGAAAAACTGTTTTTT.

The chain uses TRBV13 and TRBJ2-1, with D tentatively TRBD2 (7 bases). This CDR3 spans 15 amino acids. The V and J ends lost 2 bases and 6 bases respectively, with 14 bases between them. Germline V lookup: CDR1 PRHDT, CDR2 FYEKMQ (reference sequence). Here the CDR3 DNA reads TGTGCCAGCAGCTTAAATGTGGGAGGGGGCAATGAGCAGTTCTTC. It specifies CASSLNVGGGNEQFF.

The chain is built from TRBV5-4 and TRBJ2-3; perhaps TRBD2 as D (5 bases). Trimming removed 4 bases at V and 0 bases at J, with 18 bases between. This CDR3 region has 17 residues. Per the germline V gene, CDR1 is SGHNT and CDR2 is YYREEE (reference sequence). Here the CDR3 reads CASSRPGSNPSTDTQYF. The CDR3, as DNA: TGTGCCAGCAGCCGACCGGGGAGCAACCCCAGCACAGATACGCAGTATTTT.

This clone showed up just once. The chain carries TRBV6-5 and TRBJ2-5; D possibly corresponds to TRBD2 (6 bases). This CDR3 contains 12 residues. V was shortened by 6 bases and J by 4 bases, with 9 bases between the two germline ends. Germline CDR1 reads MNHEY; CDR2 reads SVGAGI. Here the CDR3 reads CASSGTLETQYF. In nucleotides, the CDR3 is TGTGCCAGCAGCGGGACTTTAGAGACCCAGTACTTC.

This CDR3 is CASSLWTGVRSNEQFF. For the CDR3, the DNA is TGTGCCAGCAGCTTATGGACAGGGGTGAGGTCCAATGAGCAGTTCTTC. The V and J genes are TRBV5-4 and TRBJ2-1, with 9 positions matching TRBD1. Trimming removed 2 bases from V and 6 bases from J; junction bases left unmatched: 9. The CDR3 runs 16 residues. Germline-derived CDR1 and CDR2 are SGHNT and YYREEE (reference sequence). Filled out from reference TRBV5-4 and TRBJ2-1, the complete variable domain reads ETGVTQSPTHLIKTRGQQVTLRCSSQSGHNTVSWYQQALGQGPQFIFQYYREEENGRGNFPPRFSGLQFPNYSSELNVNALELDDSALYLCASSLWTGVRSNEQFFGPGTRLTVL.

CDR3 sequence (DNA): TGTGCCAGCAGACGCGAAGGGGGGGCCTACGAGCAGTACTTC. Translation: CASRREGGAYEQYF. The rearrangement joins TRBV6-5 to TRBJ2-7; maybe TRBD2 (7 bases). Trimming pared 6 bases from V and 2 bases from J, leaving 14 bases between. The CDR3 consists of 14 residues. Germline-derived CDR1 and CDR2 are MNHEY and SVGAGI.

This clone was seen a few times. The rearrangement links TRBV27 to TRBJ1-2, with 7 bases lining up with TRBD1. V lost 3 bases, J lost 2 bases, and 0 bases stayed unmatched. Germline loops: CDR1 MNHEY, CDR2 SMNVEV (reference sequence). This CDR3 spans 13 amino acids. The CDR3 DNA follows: TGTGCCAGCAGTTTGGACAGGAACTATGGCTACACCTTC. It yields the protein CASSLDRNYGYTF.

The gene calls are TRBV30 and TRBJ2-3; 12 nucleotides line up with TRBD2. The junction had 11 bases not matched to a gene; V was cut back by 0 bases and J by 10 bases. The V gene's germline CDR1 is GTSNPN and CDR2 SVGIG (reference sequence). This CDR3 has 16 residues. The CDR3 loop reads CAWSVRTSGAQLPQYF. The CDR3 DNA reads TGTGCCTGGAGTGTACGGACTAGCGGGGCCCAATTACCGCAGTATTTT.

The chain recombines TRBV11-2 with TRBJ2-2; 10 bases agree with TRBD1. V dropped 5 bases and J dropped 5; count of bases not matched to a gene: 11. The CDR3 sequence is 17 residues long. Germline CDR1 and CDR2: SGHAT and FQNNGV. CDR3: CASSLDRGRGWTGELFF. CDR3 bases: TGTGCCAGCAGCCTTGACAGGGGGCGTGGTTGGACCGGGGAGCTGTTTTTT.

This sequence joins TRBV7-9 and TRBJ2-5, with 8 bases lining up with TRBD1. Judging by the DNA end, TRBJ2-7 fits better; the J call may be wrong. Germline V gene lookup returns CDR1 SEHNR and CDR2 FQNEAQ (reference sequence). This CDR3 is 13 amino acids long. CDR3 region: CASGTGFSYEQYF. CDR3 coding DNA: TGTGCCAGCGGGACAGGATTCTCCTACGAGCAGTACTTC.

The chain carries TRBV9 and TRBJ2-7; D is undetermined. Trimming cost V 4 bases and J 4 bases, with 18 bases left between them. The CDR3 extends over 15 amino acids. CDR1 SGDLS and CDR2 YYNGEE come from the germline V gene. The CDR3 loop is CASSLSSHGPYEQYF. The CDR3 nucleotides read TGTGCCAGCAGCCTAAGCTCGCACGGTCCATACGAGCAGTACTTC.

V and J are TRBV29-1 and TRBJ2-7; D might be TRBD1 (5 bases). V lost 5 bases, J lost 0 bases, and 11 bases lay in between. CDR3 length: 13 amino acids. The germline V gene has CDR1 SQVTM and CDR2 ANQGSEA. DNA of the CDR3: TGCAGCGTTCATTCCAGGGACTCCTACGAGCAGTACTTC. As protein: CSVHSRDSYEQYF.

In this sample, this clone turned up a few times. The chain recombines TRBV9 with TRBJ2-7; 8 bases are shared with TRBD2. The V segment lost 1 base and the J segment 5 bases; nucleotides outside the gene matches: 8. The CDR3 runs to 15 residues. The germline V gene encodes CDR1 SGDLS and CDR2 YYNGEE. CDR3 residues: CASSVQSGGPHEQYF. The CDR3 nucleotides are TGTGCCAGCAGCGTACAATCGGGAGGGCCGCACGAGCAGTACTTC.

For the CDR3, the DNA is TGTGCCAGCAGTTTCCAGGGGGCTCGAGGCTACACCTTC. Its protein product is CASSFQGARGYTF. V and J are TRBV28 and TRBJ1-2; 8 positions match TRBD1. The CDR3 has 13 residues. Germline CDR1 reads MDHEN; CDR2 reads SYDVKM. V lost 3 bases to trimming and J lost 8 bases; unmatched junction nucleotides: 5.